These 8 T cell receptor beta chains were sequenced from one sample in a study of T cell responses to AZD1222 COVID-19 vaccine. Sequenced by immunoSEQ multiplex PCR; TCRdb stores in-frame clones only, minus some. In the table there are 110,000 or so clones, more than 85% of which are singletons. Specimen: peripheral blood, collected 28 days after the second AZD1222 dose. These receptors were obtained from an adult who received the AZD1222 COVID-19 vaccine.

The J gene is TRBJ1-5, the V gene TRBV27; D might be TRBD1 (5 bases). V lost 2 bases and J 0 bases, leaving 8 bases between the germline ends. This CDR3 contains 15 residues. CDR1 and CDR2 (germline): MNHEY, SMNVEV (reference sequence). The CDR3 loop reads CASSLNGGSNQPQHF. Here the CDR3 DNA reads TGTGCCAGCAGTTTAAACGGGGGTAGCAATCAGCCCCAGCATTTT.

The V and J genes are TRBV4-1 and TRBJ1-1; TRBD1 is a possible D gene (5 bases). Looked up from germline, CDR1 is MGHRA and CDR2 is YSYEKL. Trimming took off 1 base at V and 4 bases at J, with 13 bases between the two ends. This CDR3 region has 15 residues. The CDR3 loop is CASSQAVSGATEAFF. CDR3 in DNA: TGCGCCAGCAGCCAAGCGGTGAGTGGGGCCACTGAAGCTTTCTTT.

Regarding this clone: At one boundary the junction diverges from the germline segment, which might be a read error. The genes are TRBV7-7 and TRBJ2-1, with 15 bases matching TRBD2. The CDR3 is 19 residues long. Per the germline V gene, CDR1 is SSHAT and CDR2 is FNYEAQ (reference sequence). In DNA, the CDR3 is TGTGCTAGCAGCTTAAATTCGGGACTAGCGGGGGGCGGGAGGAATGAGCAGTTCTTC. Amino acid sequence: CASSLNSGLAGGGRNEQFF.

For the CDR3, the DNA is TGTGCCAGCAGCTACCTTCCGGGGGGGACTAGCACAGATACGCAGTATTTT. As protein: CASSYLPGGTSTDTQYF. The rearrangement joins TRBV3-1 (or the pseudogene TRBV3-2) to TRBJ2-3; the match to TRBD2 covers 8 bases. The CDR3 sequence is 17 residues long. Unmatched junction bases numbered 10, after V lost 5 bases and J lost 0 bases. CDR1 and CDR2 from the germline V gene are LGHDT and YNNKEL (reference sequence).

CDR3 coding DNA: TGTGCCAGCAGCTTAACGGCAGGCCGGGCCAACGTCCTGACTTTC. Protein sequence: CASSLTAGRANVLTF. The chain links TRBV11-3 to TRBJ2-6; no definite D call. Germline V gene sequence: CDR1 SGHNT, CDR2 YENEEA. The V end was cut by 2 bases, the J end by 5 bases, with 10 bases between. CDR3 length: 15 residues.

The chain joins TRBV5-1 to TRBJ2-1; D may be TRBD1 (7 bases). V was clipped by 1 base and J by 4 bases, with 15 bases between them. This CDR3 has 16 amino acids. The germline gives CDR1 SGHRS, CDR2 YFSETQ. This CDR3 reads CASSLTAGQKYNEQFF. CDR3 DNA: TGCGCCAGCAGCTTGACTGCGGGACAGAAATACAATGAGCAGTTCTTC.

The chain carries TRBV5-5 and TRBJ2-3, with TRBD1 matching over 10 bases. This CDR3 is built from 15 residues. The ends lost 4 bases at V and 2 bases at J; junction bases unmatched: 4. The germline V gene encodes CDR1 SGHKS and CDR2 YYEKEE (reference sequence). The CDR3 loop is CASSDRGRNTDTQYF. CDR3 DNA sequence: TGTGCCAGCAGCGACAGGGGGCGGAACACAGATACGCAGTATTTT.

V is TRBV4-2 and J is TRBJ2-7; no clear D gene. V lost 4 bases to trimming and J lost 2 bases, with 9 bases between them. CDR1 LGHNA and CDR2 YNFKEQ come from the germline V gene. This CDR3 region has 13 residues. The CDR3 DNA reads TGTGCCAGCAGCCCCAGCCCCCCCTACGAGCAGTACTTC. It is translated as CASSPSPPYEQYF.